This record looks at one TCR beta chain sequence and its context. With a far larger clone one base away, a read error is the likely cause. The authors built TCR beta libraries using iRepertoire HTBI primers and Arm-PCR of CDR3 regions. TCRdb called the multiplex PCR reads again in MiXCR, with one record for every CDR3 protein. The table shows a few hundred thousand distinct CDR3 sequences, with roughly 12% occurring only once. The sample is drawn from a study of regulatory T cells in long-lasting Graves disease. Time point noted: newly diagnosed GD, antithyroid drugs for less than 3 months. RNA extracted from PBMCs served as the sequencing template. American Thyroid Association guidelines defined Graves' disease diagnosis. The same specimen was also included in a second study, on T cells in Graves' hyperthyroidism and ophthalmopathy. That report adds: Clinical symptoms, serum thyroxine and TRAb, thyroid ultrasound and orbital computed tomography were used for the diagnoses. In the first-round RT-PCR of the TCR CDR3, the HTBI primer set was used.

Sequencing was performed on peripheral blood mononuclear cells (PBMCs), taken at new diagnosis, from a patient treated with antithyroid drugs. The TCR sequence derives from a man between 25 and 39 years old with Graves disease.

The CDR3 sequence: CAIREGSGYYNEQYF. In DNA form, the CDR3 reads TGTGCCATCCGGGAAGGGAGCGGGTACTACAATGAGCAGTACTTC. The chain employs TRBV2 and TRBJ2-7; TRBD2 is a possible D gene (6 bases). Germline V gene data show CDR1 as SNHLY and CDR2 as FYNNEI. Trimming removed 10 bases at V and 7 bases at J, with 26 bases between. The CDR3 consists of 15 residues.